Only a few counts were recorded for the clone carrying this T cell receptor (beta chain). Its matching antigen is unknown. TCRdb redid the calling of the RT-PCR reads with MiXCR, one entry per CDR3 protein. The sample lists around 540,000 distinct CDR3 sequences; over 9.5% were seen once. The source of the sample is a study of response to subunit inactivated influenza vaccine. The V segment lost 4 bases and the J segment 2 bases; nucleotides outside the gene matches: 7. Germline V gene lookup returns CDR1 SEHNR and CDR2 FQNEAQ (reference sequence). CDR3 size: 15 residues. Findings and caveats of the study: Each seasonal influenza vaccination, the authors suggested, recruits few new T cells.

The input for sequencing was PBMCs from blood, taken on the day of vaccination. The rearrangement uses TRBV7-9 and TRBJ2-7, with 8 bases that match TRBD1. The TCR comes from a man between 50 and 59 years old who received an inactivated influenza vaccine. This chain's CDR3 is CASSSDRVTPYEQYF. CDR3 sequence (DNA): TGTGCCAGCAGCTCGGACAGGGTGACCCCCTACGAGCAGTACTTC.